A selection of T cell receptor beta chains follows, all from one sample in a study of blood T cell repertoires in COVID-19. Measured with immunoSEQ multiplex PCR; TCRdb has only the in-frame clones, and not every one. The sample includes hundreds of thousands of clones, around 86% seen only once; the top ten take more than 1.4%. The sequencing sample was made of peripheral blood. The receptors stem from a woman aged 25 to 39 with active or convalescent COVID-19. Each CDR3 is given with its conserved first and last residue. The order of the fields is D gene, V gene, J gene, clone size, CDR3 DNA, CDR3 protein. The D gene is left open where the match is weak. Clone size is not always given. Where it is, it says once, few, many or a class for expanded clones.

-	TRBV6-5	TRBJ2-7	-	TGTGCCGCCTCCCGGGGAGGAGGTGGGGAGCAGTACTTC	CAASRGGGGEQYF
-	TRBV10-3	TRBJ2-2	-	TGTGCCATCAGTGACGGTCTAGCCGGGGTCGGGGAGCTGTTTTTT	CAISDGLAGVGELFF
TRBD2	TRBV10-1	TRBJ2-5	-	TGCGCCAGCAGTGAGTCCCAACTAGCGGGATCAGAGACCCAGTACTTC	CASSESQLAGSETQYF
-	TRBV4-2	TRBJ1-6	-	TGTGCCAGCAGCGAGAGTTCCAGCGTTTCACCCCTCCACTTT	CASSESSSVSPLHF
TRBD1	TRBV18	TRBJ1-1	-	TGTGCCAGCTCACCACCGGACAGGGCGAGCCTTATGAACACTGAAGCTTTCTTT	CASSPPDRASLMNTEAFF
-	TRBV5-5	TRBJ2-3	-	TGTGCCAGCAGCTTGGGGGGGCGGCCGGGGACAGATACGCAGTATTTT	CASSLGGRPGTDTQYF
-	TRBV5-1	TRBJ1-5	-	TGCGCCAGCAGCCCCGACAGGAATCAGCCCCAGCATTTT	CASSPDRNQPQHF
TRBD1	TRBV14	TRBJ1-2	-	TGTGCCAGCAGCCAGGGGACAGGGAATTACGATGGCTACACCTTC	CASSQGTGNYDGYTF
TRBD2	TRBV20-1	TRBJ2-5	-	TGCAGTGCTAGTGGACTAGCGGGAGGGCCGGGGGAGACCCAGTACTTC	CSASGLAGGPGETQYF
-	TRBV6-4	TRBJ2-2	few	TGTGCCAGCAGTGACGGGAGCACCGGGGAGCTGTTTTTT	CASSDGSTGELFF
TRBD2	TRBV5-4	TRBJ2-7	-	TGTGCCAGCAGCAAGTGGACTAGCGGTTACGAGCAGTACTTC	CASSKWTSGYEQYF
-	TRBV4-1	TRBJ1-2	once	TGCGCCAGCAGCCAATCTGAGACAGCAAGCCCTAACTATGGCTACACCTTC	CASSQSETASPNYGYTF
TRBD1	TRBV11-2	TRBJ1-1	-	TGTGCCAGCAGCTTAGAGCCAGGGGGCAACAGTGAAGCTTTCTTT	CASSLEPGGNSEAFF
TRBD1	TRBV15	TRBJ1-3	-	TGTGCCACCAGCGGATATACAGGGGTCCCTGGAAACACCATATATTTT	CATSGYTGVPGNTIYF
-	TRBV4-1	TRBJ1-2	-	TGCGCCAGCAGCCAAGTGGAGGGGGGGACCTATGGCTACACCTTC	CASSQVEGGTYGYTF
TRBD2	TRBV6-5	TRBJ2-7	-	TGTGCCAGCAGTTACTCGCCTCGGACTAGCGTCGAGCAGTACTTC	CASSYSPRTSVEQYF
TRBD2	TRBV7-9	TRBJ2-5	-	TGTGCCAGCAGCCTCGGACTAGCGGGACAAGAGACCCAGTACTTC	CASSLGLAGQETQYF
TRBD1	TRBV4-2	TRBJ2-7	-	TGTGCCAGCAGCTACGACAGGGCCCCTGGCGAGCAGTACTTC	CASSYDRAPGEQYF
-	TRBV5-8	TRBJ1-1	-	TGTGCCAGCAGCTTGGGGGCCGGTCCTCGGGCTAGCGAAGCTTTCTTT	CASSLGAGPRASEAFF
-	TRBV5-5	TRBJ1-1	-	TGTGCCAGCAGCTTGTCGGCAGGGAACACTGAAGCTTTCTTT	CASSLSAGNTEAFF
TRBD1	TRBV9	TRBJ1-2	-	TGTGCCAGCAGCGACCGGGACAGGGGTATGCGAATTACCTTC	CASSDRDRGMRITF
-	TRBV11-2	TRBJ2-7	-	TGTGCCAGCAGCTTAGTCGGGGACTCCTACGAGCAGTACTTC	CASSLVGDSYEQYF
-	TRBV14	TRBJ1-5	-	TGTGCCAGCAGCCAAGATCTCAATCAGCCCCAGCATTTT	CASSQDLNQPQHF
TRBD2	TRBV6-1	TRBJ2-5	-	TGTGCCAGCAGGGAACTAGCGGGGGGAACCATGGAGACCCAGTACTTC	CASRELAGGTMETQYF
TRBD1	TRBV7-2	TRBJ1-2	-	TGTGCCAGCAGCAGCCGGGACAGGGGACTCTATGGCTACACCTTC	CASSSRDRGLYGYTF
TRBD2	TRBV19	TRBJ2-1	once	TGTGCCAGTAGTATACTGACTAGCGGGAATGAGCAGTTCTTC	CASSILTSGNEQFF
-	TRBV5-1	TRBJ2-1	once	TGCGCCAGCAGCTGGAAACAGGGAGCGTCCTACAATGAGCAGTTCTTC	CASSWKQGASYNEQFF
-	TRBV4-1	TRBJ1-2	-	TGCGCCAGCAGCCAAGACCGCGGAATTGAGTATGGCTACACCTTC	CASSQDRGIEYGYTF
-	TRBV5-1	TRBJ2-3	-	TGCGCCAGCAGCTTGGCGTCTAGTCCCCTTACAGATACGCAGTATTTT	CASSLASSPLTDTQYF
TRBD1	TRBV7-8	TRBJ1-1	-	TGTGCCAGCAGCTTATTGGGACAGAAGAACACTGAAGCTTTCTTT	CASSLLGQKNTEAFF